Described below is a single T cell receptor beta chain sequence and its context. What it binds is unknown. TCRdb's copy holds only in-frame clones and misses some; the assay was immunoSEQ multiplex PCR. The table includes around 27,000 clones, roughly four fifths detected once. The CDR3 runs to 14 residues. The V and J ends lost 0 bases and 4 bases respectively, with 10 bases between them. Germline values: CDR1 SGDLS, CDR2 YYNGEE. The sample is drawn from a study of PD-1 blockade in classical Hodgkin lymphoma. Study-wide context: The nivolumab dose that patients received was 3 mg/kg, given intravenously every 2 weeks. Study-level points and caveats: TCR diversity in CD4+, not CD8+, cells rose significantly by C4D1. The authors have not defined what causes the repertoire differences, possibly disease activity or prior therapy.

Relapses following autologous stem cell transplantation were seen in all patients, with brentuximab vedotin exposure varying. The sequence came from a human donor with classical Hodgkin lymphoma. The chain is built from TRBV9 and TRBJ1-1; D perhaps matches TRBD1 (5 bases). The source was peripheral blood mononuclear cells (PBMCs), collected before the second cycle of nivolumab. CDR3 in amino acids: CASSVAVRGTEAFF. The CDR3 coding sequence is TGTGCCAGCAGCGTAGCGGTGAGGGGCACTGAAGCTTTCTTT.